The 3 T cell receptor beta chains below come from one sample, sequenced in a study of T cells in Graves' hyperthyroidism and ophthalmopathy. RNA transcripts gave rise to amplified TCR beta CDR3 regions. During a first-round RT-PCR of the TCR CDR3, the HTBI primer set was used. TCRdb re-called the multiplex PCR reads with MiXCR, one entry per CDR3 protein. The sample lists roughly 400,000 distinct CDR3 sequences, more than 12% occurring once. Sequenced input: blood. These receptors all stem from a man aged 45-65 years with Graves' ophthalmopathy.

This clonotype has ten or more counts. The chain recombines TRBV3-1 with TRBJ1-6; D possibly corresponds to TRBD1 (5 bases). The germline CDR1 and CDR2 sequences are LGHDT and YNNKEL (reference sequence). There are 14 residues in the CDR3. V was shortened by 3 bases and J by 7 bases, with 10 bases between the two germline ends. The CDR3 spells CASSQGRSNSPLHF. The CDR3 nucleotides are TGTGCCAGCAGCCAGGGGCGGAGCAATTCACCCCTCCACTTT.

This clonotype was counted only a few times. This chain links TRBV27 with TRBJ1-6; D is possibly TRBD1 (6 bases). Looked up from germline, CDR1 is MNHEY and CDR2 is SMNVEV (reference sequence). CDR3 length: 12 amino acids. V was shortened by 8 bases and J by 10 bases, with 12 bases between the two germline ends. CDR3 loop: CASGWTDSPLHF. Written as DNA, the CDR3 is TGTGCCAGCGGGTGGACAGACTCACCCCTCCACTTT.

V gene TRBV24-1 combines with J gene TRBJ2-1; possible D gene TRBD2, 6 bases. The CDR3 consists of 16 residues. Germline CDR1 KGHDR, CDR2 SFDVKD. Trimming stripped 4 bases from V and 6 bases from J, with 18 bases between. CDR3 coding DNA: TGTGCCACCAGTGAATCCGGGACTCCAGCTGGCAATGAGCAGTTCTTC. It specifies CATSESGTPAGNEQFF.